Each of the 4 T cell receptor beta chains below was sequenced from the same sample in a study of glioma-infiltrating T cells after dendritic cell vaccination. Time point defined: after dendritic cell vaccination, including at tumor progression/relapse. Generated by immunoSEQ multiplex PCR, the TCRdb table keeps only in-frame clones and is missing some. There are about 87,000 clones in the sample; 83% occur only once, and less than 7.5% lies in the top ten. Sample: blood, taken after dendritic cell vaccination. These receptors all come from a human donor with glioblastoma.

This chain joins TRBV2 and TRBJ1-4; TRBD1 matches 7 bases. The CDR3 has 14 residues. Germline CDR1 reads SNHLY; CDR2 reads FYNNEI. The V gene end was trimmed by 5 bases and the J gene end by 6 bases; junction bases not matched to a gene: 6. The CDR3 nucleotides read TGTGCCAGCAGTCCCGGGACAGAGGATGAAAAACTGTTTTTT. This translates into CASSPGTEDEKLFF.

CDR3: CASSQEQGGTYEQYF. The CDR3 DNA reads TGCGCCAGCAGCCAAGAGCAGGGGGGAACCTACGAGCAGTACTTC. The chain recombines TRBV4-3 with TRBJ2-7, with D perhaps TRBD1 (7 bases). The germline CDR1 and CDR2 sequences are LGHNA and YSLEER. CDR3 length: 15 residues. V lost 0 bases to trimming and J lost 2 bases, with 11 bases between them.

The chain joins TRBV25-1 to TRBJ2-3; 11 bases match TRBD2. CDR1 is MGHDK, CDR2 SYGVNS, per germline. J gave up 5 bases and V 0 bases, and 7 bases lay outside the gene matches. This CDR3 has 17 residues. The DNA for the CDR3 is TGTGCCAGCAGTGAATATTTAGCGGGGGGGCAGGGAGATACGCAGTATTTT. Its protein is CASSEYLAGGQGDTQYF.

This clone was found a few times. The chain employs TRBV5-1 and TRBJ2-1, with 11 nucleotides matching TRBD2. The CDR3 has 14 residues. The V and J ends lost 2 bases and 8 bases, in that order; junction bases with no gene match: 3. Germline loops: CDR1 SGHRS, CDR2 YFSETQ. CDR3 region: CASSLGLAGYEQFF. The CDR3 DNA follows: TGCGCCAGCAGCTTAGGACTAGCGGGCTATGAGCAGTTCTTC.